This TCR beta chain was documented in a study of cytomegalovirus exposure and HLA in healthy donors. General study findings and limits: For most TCR beta V segments, an earlier analysis put the productive rate at about 87% or about 30% of the time. Follow-up analysis later connected one missense variant in DCLRE1C with trimming of TCR beta V- and J-genes.

Researchers ran the PCR with 60 Vbeta and 13 Jbeta primers. Only in-frame clones appear in the TCRdb table, and some are missing; sequencing was by immunoSEQ multiplex PCR. This sample has roughly 100,000 clones, with just over 75% found just once. Worth noting for this clone: Antigen specificity is unknown.

The TCR sequence derives from a man aged 40-49 years in good health and CMV-seropositive. Sample: PBMCs.

CDR3 in DNA: TGTGCCAGCAGCTTAAATCACGCGGGAGGAACCTACGAGCAGTACTTC. Protein sequence: CASSLNHAGGTYEQYF. This chain links TRBV13 with TRBJ2-7; TRBD2 matches at 8 bases. Per germline, CDR1 PRHDT and CDR2 FYEKMQ (reference sequence). The CDR3 runs 16 residues. Losses at the gene ends were 2 bases for V and 2 bases for J; bases not matched to a gene: 8.